The table lists the clone carrying this T cell receptor (beta chain) with a few counts. The data are from a study of CD8+ T cells in alopecia areata. TCR sequencing used cDNA made by reverse transcription of extracted RNA. This table comes from immunoSEQ multiplex PCR, and its TCRdb copy is limited to in-frame clones, with some not included. The sample yields 150,000 to 250,000 clones, 55% to 70% seen once. The CDR3 totals 13 residues. Trimming left V 2 bases short and J 5 bases short, with 9 bases between. Germline values: CDR1 SQVTM, CDR2 ANQGSEA. This sample's treatment: oral pan-JAK inhibitor, 5-10 mg twice daily.

This material consisted of CD4+ T cells sorted from blood, taken at week 4, from a patient treated with tofacitinib. This receptor was identified in a human donor with alopecia areata. The V and J genes are TRBV29-1 and TRBJ2-2; tentative D call: TRBD1 (5 bases). The CDR3: CSVESRGTGELFF. DNA of the CDR3: TGCAGCGTTGAAAGTAGGGGAACCGGGGAGCTGTTTTTT.